This TCR beta chain was identified during a study of early stage breast cancer tumors. Background on the study: Each sample averaged around 9.4-fold read coverage. Whole-study findings and limits: Tumors had approximately 2.5-fold higher T cell density than normal breast. Enriched TCRB sequences shared across patients were mostly commonly generated sequences.

Trimming removed 2 bases at V and 0 bases at J, with 13 bases between. CDR1 and CDR2 (germline): SQVTM, ANQGSEA. This CDR3 contains 15 residues. A remark on this clone: Its target is not known.

TCRdb keeps only in-frame clones here, not all; method: immunoSEQ multiplex PCR. The sample yields 25,000 to 35,000 clones, around 75% seen once. The source material was breast tumor tissue. This clonotype originated in a person in their twenties or thirties with breast cancer. The chain employs TRBV29-1 and TRBJ1-1, with a tentative D call TRBD1 (6 bases). The CDR3 nucleotides read TGCAGCGTTGAACAAGCGCAGGGGCTGAACACTGAAGCTTTCTTT. This gives the protein CSVEQAQGLNTEAFF.